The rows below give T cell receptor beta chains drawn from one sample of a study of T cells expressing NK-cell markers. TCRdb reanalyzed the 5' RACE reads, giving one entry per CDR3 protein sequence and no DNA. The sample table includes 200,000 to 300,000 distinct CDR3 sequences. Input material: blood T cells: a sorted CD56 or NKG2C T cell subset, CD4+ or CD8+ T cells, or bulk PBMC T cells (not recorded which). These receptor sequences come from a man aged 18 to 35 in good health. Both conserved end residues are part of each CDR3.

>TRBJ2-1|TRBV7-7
CASSLSVKSGDEQFF
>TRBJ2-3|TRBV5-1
CASSLGGGPDTQYF
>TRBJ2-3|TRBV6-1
CASTQGTSTDTQYF
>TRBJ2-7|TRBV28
CASSLQQDREQYF
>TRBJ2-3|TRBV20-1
CSAGLRVSTDTQYF
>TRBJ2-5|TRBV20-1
CSASRARGGTQYF
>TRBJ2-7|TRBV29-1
CSVAKTVTYEQYF
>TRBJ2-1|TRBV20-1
CSAFSSGRFYEQFF
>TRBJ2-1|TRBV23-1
CASRSHNCNEQFF
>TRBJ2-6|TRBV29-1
CSVEVSGGSGANVLTF
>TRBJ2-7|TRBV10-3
CAISGGTGSEQYF
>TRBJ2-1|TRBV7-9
CASSLATSGLSYNEQFF
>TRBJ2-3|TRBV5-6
CASSTGQGRTDTQYF
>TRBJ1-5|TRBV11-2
CASSRDRNSNQPQHF
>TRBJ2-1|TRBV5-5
CASSLRTSGSTEQFF
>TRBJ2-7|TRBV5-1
CASSFVSAPRDEQYF
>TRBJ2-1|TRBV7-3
CASTTREGASGEQFF
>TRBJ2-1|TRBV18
CASSPQGLAANEQFF
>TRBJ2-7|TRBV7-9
CASSHSGSFVHEQYF
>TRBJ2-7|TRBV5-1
CASSLEGTTYEQYF
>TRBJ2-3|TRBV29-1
CSVRGSLPGDTQYF
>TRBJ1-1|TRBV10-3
CAIGVNSANTEAFF
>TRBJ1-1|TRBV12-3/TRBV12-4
CASSRDVSPAFF
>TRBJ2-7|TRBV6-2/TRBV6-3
CASRQAGDEQYF
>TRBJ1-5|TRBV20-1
CSATNPRGSNQPQHF
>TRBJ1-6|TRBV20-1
CSATQLAGNSPLHF
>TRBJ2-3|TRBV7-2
CASRESGGPVSTDTQYF
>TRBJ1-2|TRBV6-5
CASSPNRVGYTF
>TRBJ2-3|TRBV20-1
CSAKRDFPTDTQYF
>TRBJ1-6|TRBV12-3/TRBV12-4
CASSLPGLANSPLHF
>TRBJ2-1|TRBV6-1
CASNEGPIPNEQFF
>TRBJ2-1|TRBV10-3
CAISEGLAGEGEQFF
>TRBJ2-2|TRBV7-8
CASSLTRRQAHTGELFF
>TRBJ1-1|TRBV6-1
CASSKQGRTEAFF
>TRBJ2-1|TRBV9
CASSLTPSANEQFF
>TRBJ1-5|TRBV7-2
CASSLLDRGNQPQHF
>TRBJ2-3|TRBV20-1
CSARTWDGVTDTQYF
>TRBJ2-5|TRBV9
CASSGAGGRETQYF
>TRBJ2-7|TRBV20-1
CSAHRLAGGGDEQYF
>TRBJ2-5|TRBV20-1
CSARGFRSQETQYF
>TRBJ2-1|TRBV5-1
CASSAKRGSSDNEQFF
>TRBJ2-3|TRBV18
CASSPPRAGPSTDTQYF
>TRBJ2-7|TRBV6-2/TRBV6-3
CASSSGLANYEQYF
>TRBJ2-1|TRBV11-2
CASSFGGPEQFF
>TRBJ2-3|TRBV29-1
CSVVGRATDTQYF
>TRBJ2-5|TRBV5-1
CASSKGAKGETQYF
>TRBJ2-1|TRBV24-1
CATSRLGRNEQFF
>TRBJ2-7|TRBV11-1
CASSLARPPRYEQYF
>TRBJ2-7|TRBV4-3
CASSQGRRGALSEQYF
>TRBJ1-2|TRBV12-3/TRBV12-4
CASSKQGGNYGYTF
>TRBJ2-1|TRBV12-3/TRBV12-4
CASVLAGGIEQFF
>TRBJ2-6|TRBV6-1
CASTTRTGSGANVLTF
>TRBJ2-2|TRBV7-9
CASSSTSVPTGELFF
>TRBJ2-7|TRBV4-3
CASSQGLAVRGEQYF
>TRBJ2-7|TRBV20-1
CSAREAGEVNEQYF
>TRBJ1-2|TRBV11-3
CASSLGPTEYGYTF
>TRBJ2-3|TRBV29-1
CSVAQGRVADTQYF
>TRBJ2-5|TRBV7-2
CASSSNSGRAETQYF
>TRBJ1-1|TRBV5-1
CASRRGENTEAFF
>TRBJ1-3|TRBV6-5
CASTPRPKSGNTIYF